This record looks at one TCR beta chain sequence and its context. These data originate in a study of CXCR3-negative and CXCR3-positive naive CD8 T cells. All TRB cDNA libraries came from 5' RACE performed with UMI labels. One entry per CDR3 protein, without DNA, is what TCRdb gives after re-calling the 5' RACE reads. The sample includes tens of thousands of distinct CDR3 sequences. There are 13 residues in the CDR3. Germline V gene data show CDR1 as SEHNR and CDR2 as FQNEAQ (reference sequence). This sequence originates from a human donor in good health. Some clones in this sample may be carry-over from other donors' samples. The chain carries TRBV7-9 and TRBJ1-2. Sequenced: naive CXCR3- CD8+ T cells from blood. Subset given: CD45RO-CCR7+CD27+CD95- naive CD8+ T cells lacking CXCR3 (TNR3-). The CDR3 is CASSLFKSDGYTF.